This TCR beta chain was found in a study of T cells in localized non-small cell lung cancer (dated by TCRdb to 2018 to 2021). For context, the study as a whole: T cell repertoires of more than 200 early-stage NSCLC patients were analyzed, with tumors being compared against uninvolved tumor-adjacent lungs. The cohort comprised 236 treatment-naïve NSCLC patients with resected, localized lung tumors. A mean age of about 66 years was recorded for the NSCLC patients, of whom approximately 130 were male and more than 85 were female. The study at large found these results: Because of the exploratory design, TCR variables were selected using unadjusted p-values without false-discovery rate correction. A median of approximately 57 of the top 100 tumor clones were detected in paired uninvolved adjacent lung, and 25 to 35 of these tumor clones were also found among the top 100 clones of the paired uninvolved adjacent lung. Longer overall survival was associated with higher blood T cell density, whereas shorter survival was associated with higher adjacent-lung clonality. The highest T cell clonality was observed in uninvolved tumor-adjacent lung, where clonality exceeded that of tumor, suggesting that antigenic responses were more focused in uninvolved tumor-adjacent lung. Multi-region tumor sequencing was not performed, so intratumor heterogeneity could not be excluded.

As concerns this clone: The antigen it binds to is not known. No qualities accompany the bases; no much larger clone lies one base away.

TCR beta CDR3 regions were sequenced from DNA using the immunoSEQ Assay. The published analysis was carried out like this. T cell density was computed as TCR beta template counts normalized to usable DNA estimated by amplifying housekeeping genes. Using the preseqR package, richness was estimated by extrapolating to 120,000 templates for tissue samples and 400,000 templates for PBMC samples. Clonality was taken to be one minus Pielou's evenness. Differential abundance testing on productive amino-acid clonotypes, with a minimum total count of 5 and an alpha of 0.1, was used to identify tissue-enriched TCRs. The Jaccard Index and the Morisita Overlap Index were used to quantify repertoire overlap between compartments. GLIPH grouped TCR beta CDR3s together with public tetramer-defined viral CDR3s, and a viral motif had to include at least three viral sequences and also show V-gene enrichment. The table was pulled from immuneACCESS by TCRdb, which kept in-frame rearrangements only. Such tables lose some clones; where checked, under half of the loss comes from unresolved V genes, and the rest has no known cause. That table gives V, J and clone size, and the DNA gave D and trimming. For this sample the table gives over 15,000 clones, of which around 89% were detected only once. The leading ten clones occupy around 3.6% of the sample.

Relative to germline, V is missing 8 bases and J is missing 3 bases, with 7 bases of the junction outside any gene match. CDR1 and CDR2 are drawn from the germline V gene (reference sequence): LNHDA, SQIVND. The CDR3 spans 13 residues, from the cysteine through the phenylalanine. Only the CDR3 DNA is retained, 39 bases long and in frame from the first base. At diagnosis, tumor, uninvolved tumor-adjacent lung and peripheral blood were collected and then preserved as a mix of FFPE and fresh-frozen material. For TCR repertoire profiling, the blood samples were analyzed as peripheral blood mononuclear cells.

Sequenced material: peripheral blood, taken before any cancer treatment. This TCR was sampled from a male donor aged 60 or older with stage II squamous cell lung carcinoma. Here the chain combines TRBV19 and TRBJ2-7, with TRBD1 identical over 7 junction bases. The nucleotides read TGTGCCAGTCGCGACAGGGATCACTACGAGCAGTACTTC. This encodes CASRDRDHYEQYF.